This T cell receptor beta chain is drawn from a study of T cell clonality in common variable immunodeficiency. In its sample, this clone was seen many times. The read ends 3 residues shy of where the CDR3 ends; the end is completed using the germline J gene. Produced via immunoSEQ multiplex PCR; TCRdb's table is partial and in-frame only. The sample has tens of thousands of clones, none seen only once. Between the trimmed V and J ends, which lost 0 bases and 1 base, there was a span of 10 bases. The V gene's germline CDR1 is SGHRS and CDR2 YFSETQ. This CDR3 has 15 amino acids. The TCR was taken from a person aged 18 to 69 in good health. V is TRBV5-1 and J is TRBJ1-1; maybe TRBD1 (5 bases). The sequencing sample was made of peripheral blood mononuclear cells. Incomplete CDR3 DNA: TGCGCCAGCAGCTTGGCTGCAGGGTCGAACACTGAA. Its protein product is CASSLAAGSNTE. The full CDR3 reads CASSLAAGSNTEAFF.